The T cell receptor beta chain under discussion was sequenced for a study of blood T cell repertoires in COVID-19. About the research overall: The United States, Italy and Spain were the sources of the acute and convalescent COVID-19 samples. The analysed material was cDNA or gDNA that came from T cells, B-cell-depleted T cells, or PBMCs.

In the source study's methods: The assay estimated nucleated cells by amplifying reference gene primers. Only in-frame clones appear in the TCRdb table, and some are missing; sequencing was by immunoSEQ multiplex PCR. The DNA gave D and trimming, while V, J and clone size come from that table. The data contain approximately 210,000 clones, roughly four fifths of them singletons. CDR3 length equals 10 residues. This TCR came from a woman between 35 and 50 years old with acute or convalescent COVID-19. The sequenced sample was peripheral blood. The rearrangement uses TRBV21-1 and TRBJ1-2. TRBV21-1 is a recognized pseudogene. The CDR3 sequence: CASSLYGYTF. DNA for the CDR3: TGTGCCAGCAGCCTGTATGGCTACACCTTC.